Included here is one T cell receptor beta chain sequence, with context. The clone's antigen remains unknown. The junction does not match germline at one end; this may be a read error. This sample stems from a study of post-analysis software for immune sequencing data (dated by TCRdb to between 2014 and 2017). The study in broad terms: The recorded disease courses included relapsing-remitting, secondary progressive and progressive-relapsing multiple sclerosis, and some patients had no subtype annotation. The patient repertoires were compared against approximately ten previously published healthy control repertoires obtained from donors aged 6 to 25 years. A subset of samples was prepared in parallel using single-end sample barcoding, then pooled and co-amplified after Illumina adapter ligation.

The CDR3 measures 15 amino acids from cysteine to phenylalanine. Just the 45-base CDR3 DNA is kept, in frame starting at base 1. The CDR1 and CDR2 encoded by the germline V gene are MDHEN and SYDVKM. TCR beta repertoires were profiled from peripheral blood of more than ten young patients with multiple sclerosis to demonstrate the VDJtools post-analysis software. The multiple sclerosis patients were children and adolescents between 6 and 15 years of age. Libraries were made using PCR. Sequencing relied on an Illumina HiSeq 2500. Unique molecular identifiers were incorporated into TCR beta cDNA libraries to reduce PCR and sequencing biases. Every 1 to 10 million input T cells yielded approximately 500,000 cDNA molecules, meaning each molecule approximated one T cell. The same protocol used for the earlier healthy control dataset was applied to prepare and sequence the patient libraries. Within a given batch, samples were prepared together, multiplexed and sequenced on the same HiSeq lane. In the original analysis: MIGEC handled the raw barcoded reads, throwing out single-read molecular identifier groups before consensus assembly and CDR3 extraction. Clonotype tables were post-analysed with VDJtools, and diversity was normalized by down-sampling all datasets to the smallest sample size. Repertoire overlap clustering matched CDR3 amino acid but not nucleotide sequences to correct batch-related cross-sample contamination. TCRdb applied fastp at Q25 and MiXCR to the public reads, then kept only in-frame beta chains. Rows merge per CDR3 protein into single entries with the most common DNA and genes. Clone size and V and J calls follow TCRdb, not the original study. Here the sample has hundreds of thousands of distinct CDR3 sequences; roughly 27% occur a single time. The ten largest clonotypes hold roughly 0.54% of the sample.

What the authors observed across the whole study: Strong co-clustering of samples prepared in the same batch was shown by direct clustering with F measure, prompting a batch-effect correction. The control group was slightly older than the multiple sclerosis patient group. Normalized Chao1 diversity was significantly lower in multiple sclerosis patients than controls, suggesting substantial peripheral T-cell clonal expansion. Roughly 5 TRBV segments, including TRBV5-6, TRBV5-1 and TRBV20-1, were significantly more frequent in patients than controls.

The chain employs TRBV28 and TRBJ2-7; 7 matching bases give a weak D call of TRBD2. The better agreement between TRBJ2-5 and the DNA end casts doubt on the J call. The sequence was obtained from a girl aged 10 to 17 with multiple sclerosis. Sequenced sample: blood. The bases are TGTGCCAGCAGATACGGGGGGAGGGGACAAGGGACCCAGTACTTC. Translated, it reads CASRYGGRGQGTQYF.